This T cell receptor beta chain was observed in a study of Graves' ophthalmopathy and Graves' hyperthyroidism. The CDR3 spans 18 residues. V gave up 3 bases and J gave up 0 bases; unmatched junction bases: 7. Per germline, CDR1 LGHDT and CDR2 YNNKEL (reference sequence). The sample holds many counts of this clonotype. Antigen unknown. As the template, RNA transcripts were used to amplify TCR beta CDR3 regions. After a first-round RT-PCR with HTBI primers, a second-round multiplex PCR was run. TCRdb called the multiplex PCR reads again in MiXCR, with one record for every CDR3 protein. The sample includes 35,000 to 45,000 distinct CDR3 sequences, roughly 49% of them seen just once. Stable hyperthyroid donors showed no ophthalmopathy during 18 months follow-up. Participants with hyperthyroidism, aged 18 to 65, were newly diagnosed with under 2 months' duration. Serum thyroxine and TRAb, along with clinical symptoms, thyroid ultrasound and orbital computed tomography, were what diagnosis relied on.

Study-level results: Sensitivity reached 55% to 71% and specificity approximately 72% when the model predicted ophthalmopathy progression.

This receptor was identified in an adult woman with stable Graves' hyperthyroidism. The chain is built from TRBV3-1 and TRBJ2-6, with 8 bases lining up with TRBD2. The sequenced sample consisted of peripheral blood. CDR3 protein: CASSQELAVLSGANVLTF. The DNA for the CDR3 is TGTGCCAGCAGCCAGGAACTAGCGGTCCTCTCTGGGGCCAACGTCCTGACTTTC.